This T cell receptor (beta chain) was recovered during a study of blood T cell repertoires in COVID-19. The length of the CDR3 is 14 residues. V lost 0 bases to trimming and J lost 0 bases, with 7 bases between them. Germline-derived CDR1 and CDR2 are SGHTS and YDEGEE. Repertoires were generated with immunoSEQ multiplex PCR, while TCRdb's copy carries only in-frame clones and drops some. The sample has fewer than 250,000 clones; 65% to 85% are singletons. The sample consisted of PBMCs or T cells enriched from blood (not recorded which). This chain joins TRBV5-8 and TRBJ2-7, with D perhaps TRBD1 (6 bases). The receptor comes from a woman in her thirties or forties who had recovered from COVID-19. CDR3 coding DNA: TGTGCCAGCAGCTTGGGGGACACCTCCTACGAGCAGTACGTC. Translated: CASSLGDTSYEQYV.